This T cell receptor (beta chain) was obtained from a study of T-cell reconstitution after alpha-beta-depleted transplantation in children. Study-wide results and caveats: Recipient T cells and thymic progenitors that survived were the source of the high TCRbeta diversity seen at day 60 in some patients. After one year, T-cell counts and TCRbeta diversity mostly came from new T cells.

The library targeted TCRbeta and was prepared with unique molecular identifiers. A single record per CDR3 protein comes from TCRdb applying MiXCR to the PCR reads. The data contain about 980,000 distinct CDR3 sequences, about 30% of them singletons. V shed 2 bases and J shed 4 bases, with 8 bases lying between them. Looked up from germline, CDR1 is SGHVS and CDR2 is FQNEAQ. CDR3 length equals 13 residues. This clonotype was counted a few times. Its matching antigen is unknown. This chain joins TRBV7-8 and TRBJ1-1, with TRBD1 as a possible D gene (5 bases). This sample comprised PBMCs, mostly from graft donor cells, obtained 360 days after TCRalphabeta/CD19-depleted stem cell transplant. The origin of this receptor is a boy under three years old who had a stem cell transplant for SCID, so the T cells may come from the graft donor. The CDR3: CASSLKGVTEAFF. CDR3 DNA sequence: TGTGCCAGCAGCTTAAAAGGGGTCACTGAAGCTTTCTTT.